The T cell receptor beta chain under discussion was sequenced for a study of blood T cell repertoires in COVID-19 (TCRdb year 2020). For the wider study: Collaborator samples came from the United States, Italy and Spain and covered acute and convalescent phases of COVID-19. A de-identified subject ID, COVID-19 status, age in years and sex were almost always included in the sample metadata. The dataset comprised deeply sampled blood TCRbeta repertoires from subjects exposed to, actively infected with, or recovered from COVID-19. Where HLA class I and class II types were available, the types were taken from metadata supplied by the sample provider, not from assay-based typing. The samples were drawn from the first 160 participants of the ongoing ImmuneRACE study and from 950 to 1,500 subjects provided by 6 global collaborators. A freely available public database, intended as a resource for researchers studying the immune response to SARS-CoV-2, is where the repertoires were released. The material from the prospective study consisted of cDNA or gDNA derived from T cells, B-cell-depleted T cells, or PBMCs. Broad study findings and their caveats: The amount of clinical and demographic metadata varied by source and participant and was provided uncurated.

The cysteine opens and the phenylalanine closes a CDR3 of 16 amino acids. This entry keeps only the CDR3 DNA: 48 bases, framed from base 1. The junction shows trimming of 0 bases on V and 1 base on J, plus 12 bases between the germline ends. Reading the germline V gene gives CDR1 SGDLS and CDR2 YYNGEE. In regard to this clone: Its antigen is still unknown. Base qualities were left out, and no much larger clone turns up one base away.

TCRbeta CDR3 regions were amplified from genomic DNA by means of the immunoSEQ Assay, a bias-controlled multiplex PCR. The published analysis was carried out like this. Within the assay, amplification of reference gene primers was used to estimate how many nucleated cells each sample contained. To quantify the absolute abundance of each unique TCRbeta CDR3 rearrangement, sequence reads were collapsed and filtered. For each sample, productive Simpson clonality was calculated as the square root of Simpson's diversity index across productive rearrangements. TCRdb's version of the immuneACCESS table is confined to in-frame rearrangements and falls short of the full clone set. An unresolved V gene accounts for under half of the shortfall where checked; the remainder is of unknown origin. V and J calls and clone size follow that table, whereas D and trimming were derived from the DNA. The sample profile shows roughly 100,000 clones; around four fifths of them were found once. The ten largest clones represent roughly 5% of the sample.

Collaborating institutions collected whole blood in K2EDTA tubes following their own protocols. For TCRbeta analysis, collaborators shipped samples as frozen whole blood, isolated PBMCs, or DNA extracted from either of those sample types. This receptor was obtained from a man in his sixties with acute or convalescent COVID-19. This sequence uses TRBV9 and TRBJ2-3; TRBD2 is a possible D gene, resting on 5 matching bases. The sequenced sample was peripheral blood. The nucleotides read TGTGCCAGCAGCGTAGTTAGCGCGCTTCGCACAGATACGCAGTATTTT. Protein translation: CASSVVSALRTDTQYF.